This record looks at one T cell receptor beta chain sequence and its context. The sample is drawn from a study of graft-versus-host responses after intestinal transplantation. To release intraepithelial and lamina propria lymphocytes, the graft tissue was processed. V trimming: 6 bases; J trimming: 4 bases; junction bases outside the gene matches: 3. This CDR3 is 15 amino acids long. CDR1 and CDR2 (germline): MNHNS, SASEGT. TCRdb keeps only in-frame clones here, not all; method: immunoSEQ multiplex PCR. The sample holds more than 4,500 clones, about 85% seen once. The TCR sequence derives from a human patient who received an intestinal transplant, so some T cells may come from the graft donor. The V call is TRBV6-1, the J call TRBJ2-2, with 12 positions matching TRBD2. This sample comprised ileum tissue, obtained 156 days after intestinal transplant. CDR3 residues: CASSPGLAGTGELFF. The DNA for the CDR3 is TGTGCCAGCAGCCCGGGACTAGCGGGCACCGGGGAGCTGTTTTTT.